This entry describes one T cell receptor beta chain. Using immunoSEQ multiplex PCR, the repertoire was profiled, and TCRdb retains in-frame clones only, with some absent. The table includes more than 15,000 clones, 80% to 90% detected once. This sample was taken from a study of PD-1 blockade in classical Hodgkin lymphoma. Patients all relapsed after autologous stem cell transplantation, and there was variation in brentuximab vedotin exposure. Germline assignment: CDR1 SGHRS and CDR2 YFSETQ. V was pared by 1 base and J by 6 bases, with 10 bases between. This CDR3 contains 14 residues. The receptor comes from a human donor with classical Hodgkin lymphoma. The material was peripheral blood mononuclear cells (PBMCs), obtained before the second cycle of nivolumab. The V call is TRBV5-1, the J call TRBJ2-2; no definite D call. The CDR3, as DNA: TGCGCCAGCAGCTTGTTTCAGTGGGCCGGGGAGCTGTTTTTT. Residues: CASSLFQWAGELFF.